This TCR beta chain was retrieved from a study of blood T cells in healthy people across ages. General study results and limits: TCR beta diversity tracked closely with naive T cell percentage.

Between the trimmed V and J ends, which lost 0 bases and 9 bases, there was a span of 21 bases. Germline CDR1 and CDR2: SGHVS and FNYEAQ. This CDR3 region has 18 residues. This clonotype was detected only once. Its target is unknown. Through a sample-barcoded 5' primer and a J-beta primer mix, a second PCR was run for roughly 7 to 11 cycles. TCRdb reprocessed the 5' RACE reads via MiXCR and lists one record per CDR3 protein. Of under 2,000,000 distinct CDR3 sequences in the sample, roughly 50% were seen once. The TCR sequence derives from a woman in her 40s in good health. V is TRBV7-6 and J is TRBJ1-6; possible D gene TRBD1, 6 bases. The material sequenced was blood. CDR3 sequence reads: CASSLANTGGLPISPLHF. The DNA of the CDR3 is TGTGCCAGCAGCTTAGCGAATACGGGGGGGCTTCCTATTTCACCCCTCCACTTT.